The 24 T cell receptor beta chains reported below all come from one sample, sequenced in a study of blood T cell repertoires in COVID-19. Profiling relied on immunoSEQ multiplex PCR, and the TCRdb table lists in-frame clones only, not all of them. The table includes 270,000 or so clones, around nine tenths detected once. The specimen sequenced was PBMCs or T cells enriched from blood (not recorded which). Receptors originate from a woman aged 18-29 years who had recovered from COVID-19.

The chain couples TRBV25-1 to TRBJ2-1, with TRBD2 matching 11 bases. Germline CDR1 and CDR2: MGHDK and SYGVNS. V dropped 5 bases and J dropped 6; count of bases not matched to a gene: 6. The CDR3 is 15 residues long. As DNA, the CDR3 is TGTGCCAGCAGTAAACTAGCGGGAGTTGGCAATGAGCAGTTCTTC. Protein sequence: CASSKLAGVGNEQFF.

The chain has TRBV28 and TRBJ2-3; a possible D gene is TRBD1 (5 bases). The CDR3 is 10 residues long. Trimming took 5 bases from V and 11 from J, leaving 8 bases between them. Germline CDR1 reads MDHEN; CDR2 reads SYDVKM. The CDR3 sequence: CASSHGQQYF. The CDR3 coding sequence is TGTGCCAGCAGTCATGGACAGCAGTATTTT.

The V call is TRBV19, the J call TRBJ2-7; D gene unclear. The CDR3 covers 14 residues. Looked up from germline, CDR1 is LNHDA and CDR2 is SQIVND (reference sequence). V was pared by 2 bases and J by 0 bases, with 8 bases between. CDR3 loop: CASSIWLDSYEQYF. CDR3 nucleotides: TGTGCCAGTAGTATATGGCTAGACTCCTACGAGCAGTACTTC.

The chain couples TRBV15 to TRBJ2-3; D possibly corresponds to TRBD1 (6 bases). Per germline, CDR1 LNHNV and CDR2 YYDKDF (reference sequence). CDR3 length: 15 amino acids. V was pared by 5 bases and J by 0 bases, with 12 bases between. The CDR3 here is CATSANRASTDTQYF. CDR3 in DNA: TGTGCCACCAGCGCCAACAGGGCTAGCACAGATACGCAGTATTTT.

This chain links TRBV7-2 with TRBJ2-7; 10 nucleotides agree with TRBD2. The CDR3 contains 15 residues. Germline V gene data show CDR1 as SGHTA and CDR2 as FQGNSA. V lost 1 base to trimming and J lost 3 bases; unmatched junction nucleotides: 3. CDR3 in amino acids: CASSLGTSGLYEQYF. The CDR3 DNA follows: TGTGCCAGCAGCTTAGGGACTAGCGGACTCTACGAGCAGTACTTC.

The gene calls are TRBV6-2 or TRBV6-3 and TRBJ1-2; TRBD1 is a possible D gene (6 bases). Germline V lookup: CDR1 MNHEY, CDR2 SVGEGT. The CDR3 covers 14 residues. Deletions cut 2 bases from V and 4 bases from J, with 11 bases between. Written as DNA, the CDR3 is TGTGCCAGCAGTTACAACAGGGCGAGCTATGGCTACACCTTC. It is translated as CASSYNRASYGYTF.

CDR3 coding DNA: TGTGCCAGCTCACTAAATCCGGGAGACCAAGAGACCCAGTACTTC. Encoded protein: CASSLNPGDQETQYF. The J gene is TRBJ2-5, the V gene TRBV18; a possible D gene is TRBD2 (6 bases). Germline V gene data show CDR1 as KGHSH and CDR2 as LQKENI. The CDR3 length is 15 residues. With 4 bases removed from V and 0 bases from J, the gap between germline ends came to 12 bases.

The chain combines TRBV4-2 with TRBJ2-7; a weak D match, TRBD1 (5 bases). Germline values: CDR1 LGHNA, CDR2 YNFKEQ. The CDR3 has 15 residues. The germline V and J ends were trimmed by 4 bases and 2 bases, with 15 bases remaining between them. CDR3 sequence (DNA): TGTGCCAGCAGCCGCGAGCAGGACACAGCCTACGAGCAGTACTTC. It translates to CASSREQDTAYEQYF.

This chain links TRBV2 with TRBJ2-7, with TRBD1 matching over 9 bases. The CDR3 is 15 residues long. Germline CDR1 and CDR2: SNHLY and FYNNEI. The V and J ends lost 3 bases and 3 bases, in that order; junction bases with no gene match: 6. The CDR3 DNA reads TGTGCCAGCAGTGAGACCGGGACAGGGATCTACGAGCAGTACTTC. This sequence encodes CASSETGTGIYEQYF.

The gene calls are TRBV7-9 and TRBJ2-1, with a weak D call TRBD2 (6 bases). Germline V gives CDR1 SEHNR, CDR2 FQNEAQ (reference sequence). CDR3 size: 14 residues. Trimming took 5 bases from V and 5 from J, leaving 13 bases between them. The CDR3 is CASSAGGINNEQFF. The CDR3 DNA follows: TGTGCCAGCAGCGCTGGGGGGATCAACAATGAGCAGTTCTTC.

This clone showed up just once. The chain has TRBV7-9 and TRBJ1-5, with D possibly being TRBD1 (6 bases). This CDR3 is built from 15 residues. Per germline, CDR1 SEHNR and CDR2 FQNEAQ (reference sequence). V was cut by 8 bases and J by 2 bases, with 16 bases left in between. The CDR3 loop reads CASGAGDYRNQPQHF. The CDR3 bases are TGTGCCAGCGGAGCAGGGGACTATCGCAATCAGCCCCAGCATTTT.

The chain recombines TRBV7-2 with TRBJ1-2; unclear D gene. Trimming shortened V by 1 base and J by 3 bases, and 12 bases separated the two germline ends. The CDR3 has 15 residues. CDR1 SGHTA and CDR2 FQGNSA come from the germline V gene. The CDR3 DNA follows: TGTGCCAGCAGCTTAGTCGGCGGCAGCTACTATGGCTACACCTTC. Protein: CASSLVGGSYYGYTF.

The V and J genes are TRBV6-5 and TRBJ1-1; D unresolved. The CDR3 sequence is 13 residues long. Trimming took off 2 bases at V and 6 bases at J, with 10 bases between the two ends. Germline assignment: CDR1 MNHEY and CDR2 SVGAGI. This chain's CDR3 is CASSYRPTSEAFF. CDR3 nucleotide sequence: TGTGCCAGCAGTTACAGACCGACATCTGAAGCTTTCTTT.

The genes are TRBV11-2 and TRBJ2-2; TRBD1 aligns across 11 bases. CDR3 length: 18 amino acids. V shed 4 bases, J shed 0 bases, and the junction held 7 bases outside the gene matches. CDR1 SGHAT and CDR2 FQNNGV come from the germline V gene. The CDR3 DNA sequence: TGTGCCAGCAGCTCACCGGGACAGGGGGTCGCGAACACCGGGGAGCTGTTTTTT. It specifies CASSSPGQGVANTGELFF.

V usage is TRBV5-1 and J usage is TRBJ2-1; tentatively, D is TRBD2 (5 bases). CDR1 is SGHRS, CDR2 YFSETQ, per germline. The CDR3 contains 17 residues. V lost 0 bases to trimming and J lost 2 bases, with 15 bases between them. In DNA form, the CDR3 reads TGCGCCAGCAGCTTGGACTTGGAGGCGGAAACCTACAATGAGCAGTTCTTC. It codes for CASSLDLEAETYNEQFF.

This rearrangement joins TRBV7-2 to TRBJ2-7; possible D gene TRBD2, 5 bases. Trimming stripped 5 bases from V and 1 base from J, with 12 bases between. Germline CDR1 reads SGHTA; CDR2 reads FQGNSA. This CDR3 spans 14 amino acids. DNA of the CDR3: TGTGCCAGCAGCCAGGAGTCGGGGTCCTACGAGCAGTACTTC. Translating gives CASSQESGSYEQYF.

The sample holds a few counts of this clone. The rearrangement uses TRBV7-2 and TRBJ2-7; D gene unclear. The CDR3 sequence is 15 residues long. With 0 bases removed from V and 4 bases from J, the gap between germline ends came to 13 bases. In germline, CDR1 is SGHTA, CDR2 FQGNSA. The CDR3 DNA is TGTGCCAGCAGCTTAGCGTTGGGCGTGTGGTACGAGCAGTACTTC. This codes for CASSLALGVWYEQYF.

This sequence joins TRBV3-1 (or the pseudogene TRBV3-2) and TRBJ2-2; the D gene is possibly TRBD1 (6 bases). Germline V gives CDR1 LGHDT, CDR2 YNNKEL (reference sequence). The CDR3 runs to 16 residues. Between the trimmed V and J ends, which lost 1 base and 3 bases, there was a span of 12 bases. CDR3 amino acids: CASSQVWDTYTGELFF. The CDR3 region has the DNA TGTGCCAGCAGCCAAGTATGGGACACCTACACCGGGGAGCTGTTTTTT.

This clone has only one observation. The rearrangement links TRBV2 to TRBJ2-1, with 9 bases aligning to TRBD2. J was trimmed by 6 bases and V by 8 bases; bases with no gene match: 8. The CDR3 is 14 residues long. Germline V gene data show CDR1 as SNHLY and CDR2 as FYNNEI. CDR3 bases: TGTGCCAGCGGCAAAGCGGGAGGCGGCAATGAGCAGTTCTTC. Its protein is CASGKAGGGNEQFF. The full variable domain, in which reference TRBV2 and TRBJ2-1 provide the parts outside the CDR3, is EPEVTQTPSHQVTQMGQEVILRCVPISNHLYFYWYRQILGQKVEFLVSFYNNEISEKSEIFDDQFSVERPDGSNFTLKIRSTKLEDSAMYFCASGKAGGGNEQFFGPGTRLTVL.

The genes are TRBV4-1 and TRBJ2-2; no definite D call. Germline values: CDR1 MGHRA, CDR2 YSYEKL. This CDR3 has 13 residues. V was pared by 4 bases and J by 10 bases, with 13 bases between. As DNA, the CDR3 is TGCGCCAGCAGCCGCCCGAGTCCGTTGGAGCTGTTTTTT. Its protein is CASSRPSPLELFF.

The chain carries TRBV24-1 and TRBJ1-3, with D unresolved. V gave up 0 bases and J gave up 5 bases, with 13 bases separating them. Germline assignment: CDR1 KGHDR and CDR2 SFDVKD. The CDR3 covers 16 residues. The DNA of the CDR3 is TGTGCCACCAGTGATTTGCGCGGTGGCAGCCGAAACACCATATATTTT. Translation: CATSDLRGGSRNTIYF.

The sample holds one count of this clone. This chain joins TRBV19 and TRBJ2-1, with 8 bases aligning to TRBD2. V was clipped by 7 bases and J by 4 bases; unmatched bases: 6. This CDR3 spans 14 amino acids. Germline V gene sequence: CDR1 LNHDA, CDR2 SQIVND (reference sequence). The CDR3 loop reads CASTMREEYNEQFF. The CDR3 coding sequence is TGTGCCAGTACTATGCGGGAGGAATACAATGAGCAGTTCTTC. The entire variable domain, with the rest obtained from reference TRBV19 and TRBJ2-1, is as follows: DGGITQSPKYLFRKEGQNVTLSCEQNLNHDAMYWYRQDPGQGLRLIYYSQIVNDFQKGDIAEGYSVSREKKESFPLTVTSAQKNPTAFYLCASTMREEYNEQFFGPGTRLTVL.

The gene calls are TRBV18 and TRBJ2-2; 8 positions match TRBD1. The CDR3 runs to 16 residues. The V gene's germline CDR1 is KGHSH and CDR2 LQKENI. V trimming: 3 bases; J trimming: 6 bases; junction bases outside the gene matches: 9. CDR3 in amino acids: CASSPGQGALSGELFF. The CDR3 coding sequence is TGTGCCAGCTCACCCGGGCAGGGGGCCCTATCCGGGGAGCTGTTTTTT.

This clone is a singleton in its sample. V usage is TRBV19 and J usage is TRBJ1-2, with D tentatively TRBD1 (5 bases). Germline assignment: CDR1 LNHDA and CDR2 SQIVND (reference sequence). The CDR3 runs to 16 residues. Trimming removed 3 bases at V and 2 bases at J, with 16 bases between. The chain's CDR3 is CASSIAGGVNNYGYTF. CDR3 nucleotide sequence: TGTGCCAGTAGTATCGCCGGGGGAGTTAACAACTATGGCTACACCTTC. Using reference TRBV19 and TRBJ1-2 for the parts outside the CDR3, the full variable domain is DGGITQSPKYLFRKEGQNVTLSCEQNLNHDAMYWYRQDPGQGLRLIYYSQIVNDFQKGDIAEGYSVSREKKESFPLTVTSAQKNPTAFYLCASSIAGGVNNYGYTFGSGTRLTVV.